This entry lists 14 T cell receptor beta chains sequenced from one sample in a study of blood T cell dynamics during melanoma immunotherapy. The time point is: pre-treatment baseline. TCRdb's table, derived via immunoSEQ multiplex PCR, lists solely in-frame clones and lacks some. Among about 20,000 clones listed, under 90% were seen once. The material sequenced was blood, taken from a patient treated with checkpoint blockade. The receptors derive from a human donor with melanoma.

The chain combines TRBV10-3 with TRBJ2-1; 9 positions match TRBD1. V trimming: 2 bases; J trimming: 8 bases; junction bases outside the gene matches: 7. Germline CDR1 and CDR2: ENHRY and SYGVKD. CDR3 length: 15 residues. The CDR3 here is CAISEEQGAVYEQFF. In DNA, the CDR3 is TGTGCCATCAGTGAGGAACAGGGGGCGGTATATGAGCAGTTCTTC.

This chain links TRBV19 with TRBJ1-3; D call uncertain. The CDR3 totals 15 residues. From germline, CDR1 is LNHDA and CDR2 SQIVND (reference sequence). V was cut by 3 bases and J by 0 bases, with 9 bases left in between. The CDR3 loop reads CASSMAKGSGNTIYF. The CDR3, as DNA: TGTGCCAGTAGTATGGCGAAAGGCTCTGGAAACACCATATATTTT.

This sequence joins TRBV9 and TRBJ2-3, with 15 positions matching TRBD2. Trimming removed 3 bases from V and 2 bases from J; junction bases left unmatched: 1. The CDR3 extends over 16 amino acids. In germline, CDR1 is SGDLS, CDR2 YYNGEE. CDR3 DNA sequence: TGTGCCAGCAGCGGGACTAGCGGGAGGGCCACAGATACGCAGTATTTT. This encodes CASSGTSGRATDTQYF.

The chain uses TRBV6-1 and TRBJ1-3, with a possible D match to TRBD1 (5 bases). The CDR3 has 14 amino acids. CDR1 and CDR2 (germline): MNHNS, SASEGT. CDR3 bases: TGTGCAGCCAAACCCAGACAGTCTGGAAACACCATATATTTT. It is translated as CAAKPRQSGNTIYF.

The J gene is TRBJ2-1, the V gene TRBV6-5, with a tentative D call TRBD1 (5 bases). The CDR3 has 15 residues. Germline V gives CDR1 MNHEY, CDR2 SVGAGI. With 6 bases removed from V and 5 bases from J, the gap between germline ends came to 17 bases. The CDR3 protein is CASRKMGRSDNEQFF. CDR3 DNA: TGTGCCAGCAGAAAGATGGGGCGGTCGGACAATGAGCAGTTCTTC.

The CDR3 reads CASSQEVGDGLSGNTIYF. CDR3 bases: TGTGCCAGCAGCCAAGAGGTTGGAGACGGACTCTCTGGAAACACCATATATTTT. The chain links TRBV4-2 to TRBJ1-3; D is unresolved. V was trimmed by 0 bases and J by 0 bases, leaving 15 bases between them. CDR3 length: 18 residues. The V gene's germline CDR1 is LGHNA and CDR2 YNFKEQ.

This sequence joins TRBV29-1 and TRBJ1-2; a weak D match, TRBD1 (6 bases). V dropped 0 bases and J dropped 8 bases, with 13 bases sitting between them. The CDR3 covers 13 residues. CDR1 and CDR2 from the germline V gene are SQVTM and ANQGSEA. CDR3 sequence (DNA): TGCAGCGTTGAAGAGGGGGATGGACAGGGCTACACCTTC. Protein sequence: CSVEEGDGQGYTF.

The V and J genes are TRBV5-1 and TRBJ2-1, with 9 bases matching TRBD2. V lost 4 bases to trimming and J lost 0 bases; unmatched junction nucleotides: 14. The CDR3 runs 19 residues. Germline lookup yields CDR1 SGHRS and CDR2 YFSETQ. DNA for the CDR3: TGCGCCAGCAGCCGTGGGAGTAGCGGGGGCCTCAGCTCCTACAATGAGCAGTTCTTC. This sequence encodes CASSRGSSGGLSSYNEQFF.

V usage is TRBV5-1 and J usage is TRBJ1-5; TRBD1 matches at 7 bases. This CDR3 is built from 14 residues. V was pared by 0 bases and J by 6 bases, with 3 bases of the junction left unmatched. CDR1 and CDR2 from the germline V gene are SGHRS and YFSETQ. CDR3 nucleotide sequence: TGCGCCAGCAGCTTGGGGACAGGTCCTCAGCCCCAGCATTTT. Amino acid sequence: CASSLGTGPQPQHF.

This chain uses TRBV25-1 with TRBJ2-7, with 8 bases fitting TRBD1. CDR1 is MGHDK, CDR2 SYGVNS, per germline. This CDR3 contains 12 residues. The J segment lost 5 bases and the V segment lost 7 bases, leaving 4 bases of the junction unmatched. CDR3: CASNRGADEQYF. The CDR3 DNA reads TGTGCCAGCAACAGGGGGGCGGACGAGCAGTACTTC.

V and J are TRBV5-1 and TRBJ2-7; 13 bases map to TRBD2. The germline gives CDR1 SGHRS, CDR2 YFSETQ. The CDR3 runs to 17 residues. V dropped 1 base and J dropped 5; count of bases not matched to a gene: 9. The CDR3 is CASSLLETSGRRNEQYF. CDR3 DNA: TGCGCCAGCAGCTTGCTGGAGACTAGCGGGAGGAGGAACGAGCAGTACTTC. Drawing the rest from reference TRBV5-1 and TRBJ2-7, the complete variable domain is KAGVTQTPRYLIKTRGQQVTLSCSPISGHRSVSWYQQTPGQGLQFLFEYFSETQRNKGNFPGRFSGRQFSNSRSEMNVSTLELGDSALYLCASSLLETSGRRNEQYFGPGTRLTVT.

This clone was recorded a few times. The V and J genes are TRBV28 and TRBJ1-2, with TRBD1 matching over 7 bases. CDR3 length: 14 amino acids. V lost 1 base, J lost 4 bases, and 3 bases stayed unmatched. Germline V gene sequence: CDR1 MDHEN, CDR2 SYDVKM. The CDR3 nucleotides are TGTGCCAGCAGTTTATCTGACAGGGCCTATGGCTACACCTTC. This codes for CASSLSDRAYGYTF.

The rearrangement links TRBV2 to TRBJ1-4, with 10 bases aligning to TRBD1. V was clipped by 3 bases and J by 11 bases; unmatched bases: 12. Germline CDR1 and CDR2: SNHLY and FYNNEI. The CDR3 totals 16 residues. The CDR3 here is CASSDAGTGVLDKLFF. The CDR3 DNA sequence: TGTGCCAGCAGTGACGCCGGGACAGGGGTCTTGGATAAACTGTTTTTT.

This clone appeared once. The CDR3 reads CASSLNRGDTIYF. CDR3 DNA sequence: TGTGCCAGCAGTTTAAACCGGGGGGACACCATATATTTT. This rearrangement joins TRBV27 to TRBJ1-3; the D gene is possibly TRBD1 (5 bases). CDR1 MNHEY and CDR2 SMNVEV come from the germline V gene (reference sequence). V lost 2 bases and J lost 8, with 10 bases in between. The CDR3 extends over 13 amino acids.